These 9 T cell receptor beta chains were sequenced from one sample in a study of identical twins. MiXCR, applied by TCRdb to the 5' RACE reads, yields one record per CDR3 protein. The sample records about 1.7 million distinct CDR3 sequences, about 32% being singletons. Source material: cord blood. The receptors originated from a newborn girl in good health.

Only a few counts were recorded for this clonotype. One junction end does not reproduce the germline sequence, and a read error may be involved. This chain joins TRBV20-1 and TRBJ1-4; no clear D gene. The CDR3 sequence is 13 residues long. The germline CDR1 and CDR2 sequences are DFQATT and SNEGSKA (reference sequence). As DNA, the CDR3 is TGCAGTGGTAGATTGGGCCGGGATGAAAAACTGTTTTTT. Residues: CSGRLGRDEKLFF.

This sequence joins TRBV6-5 and TRBJ2-1; D ambiguous. The germline gives CDR1 MNHEY, CDR2 SVGAGI. The CDR3 runs to 12 residues. Trimming took 6 bases from V and 13 from J, leaving 16 bases between them. The CDR3 coding sequence is TGTGCCAGCAGACGACTCCAAGAGACCCAGTTCTTC. This gives the protein CASRRLQETQFF.

This clonotype was detected a few times. V is TRBV20-1 and J is TRBJ1-2; TRBD1 might be the D (5 bases). The CDR3 loop spans 10 amino acids. Germline CDR1 reads DFQATT; CDR2 reads SNEGSKA (reference sequence). V was shortened by 6 bases and J by 10 bases, with 12 bases between the two germline ends. The CDR3 spells CSAGRGFYTF. CDR3 sequence (DNA): TGCAGTGCCGGACGGGGGTTCTACACCTTC.

Notes on this clonotype: This could be a read error, since a much larger clone is one nucleotide away. The rearrangement uses TRBV27 and TRBJ2-1, with D perhaps TRBD2 (6 bases). The end of the DNA fits TRBJ2-7 better, so the J call may be wrong. CDR3 length equals 15 residues. Germline V CDR1 and CDR2: MNHEY, SMNVEV (reference sequence). Here the CDR3 DNA reads TGTGCCAGCAGTTTATCTAGCGGCTCCTACAATGAGCAGTACTTC. It encodes CASSLSSGSYNEQYF.

This clonotype was counted many times. V usage is TRBV18 and J usage is TRBJ1-2, with 9 bases identical to TRBD1. This CDR3 comprises 15 residues. The germline V gene encodes CDR1 KGHSH and CDR2 LQKENI. Germline trimming cut 4 bases from V and 5 bases from J; bases unmatched to any gene: 8. The CDR3 sequence: CASSRSGQGLYGYTF. In nucleotides, the CDR3 is TGTGCCAGCTCACGCAGTGGACAGGGGTTGTATGGCTACACCTTC.

The rearrangement links TRBV6-5 to TRBJ2-1, with D possibly TRBD2 on 5 matching bases. V shed 7 bases and J shed 0 bases, with 19 bases lying between them. This CDR3 region has 17 residues. Germline V gives CDR1 MNHEY, CDR2 SVGAGI. CDR3 loop: CASKIFFGMSSYNEQFF. CDR3 in DNA: TGTGCCAGCAAAATCTTCTTCGGGATGAGCTCCTACAATGAGCAGTTCTTC.

This clonotype has only a few counts. This chain connects TRBV20-1 to TRBJ1-5; tentatively, D is TRBD1 (6 bases). The germline gives CDR1 DFQATT, CDR2 SNEGSKA (reference sequence). The CDR3 has 12 amino acids. Deletions cut 0 bases from V and 6 bases from J, with 6 bases between. The CDR3 is CSAREGAQPQHF. In DNA form, the CDR3 reads TGCAGTGCTAGAGAGGGGGCTCAGCCCCAGCATTTT.

The chain has TRBV9 and TRBJ2-3; 7 bases map to TRBD2. Germline V CDR1 and CDR2: SGDLS, YYNGEE. The J segment lost 3 bases and the V segment lost 4 bases, leaving 11 bases of the junction unmatched. CDR3 size: 16 residues. CDR3 nucleotide sequence: TGTGCCAGCAGCCCCCGACTTGGAGCGGGAACAGATACGCAGTATTTT. It codes for CASSPRLGAGTDTQYF.

This chain joins TRBV15 and TRBJ2-4; D not resolved. The DNA end is a closer match to TRBJ2-7, so the J assignment may be wrong. CDR1 is LNHNV and CDR2 is YYDKDF in the germline V gene (reference sequence). The CDR3 covers 13 residues. The CDR3 loop reads CATSASGFYEQYF. CDR3 in DNA: TGTGCCACCAGCGCTTCTGGTTTTTACGAGCAGTACTTC.